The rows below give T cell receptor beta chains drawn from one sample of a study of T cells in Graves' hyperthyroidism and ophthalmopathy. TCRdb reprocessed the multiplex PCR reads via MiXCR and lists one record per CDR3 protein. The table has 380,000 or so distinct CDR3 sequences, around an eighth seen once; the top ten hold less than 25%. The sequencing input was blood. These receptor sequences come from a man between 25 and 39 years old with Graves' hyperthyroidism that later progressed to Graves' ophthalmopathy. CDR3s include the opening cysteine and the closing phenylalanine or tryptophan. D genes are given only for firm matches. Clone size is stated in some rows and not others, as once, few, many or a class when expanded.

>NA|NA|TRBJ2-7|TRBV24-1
CATSDLADEQYF
TGTGCCACCAGTGATTTGGCTGACGAGCAGTACTTC
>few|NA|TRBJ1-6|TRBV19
CASSIDRAAPLHF
TGTGCCAGTAGTATAGACAGGGCTGCACCCCTCCACTTT
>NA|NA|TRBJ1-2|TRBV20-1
CSARDPLSVGYTF
TGCAGTGCTAGAGACCCCCTCTCGGTCGGCTACACCTTC
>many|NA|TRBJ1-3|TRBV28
CASNPRLETGNTIYF
TGTGCCAGCAATCCCAGGTTGGAGACTGGAAACACCATATATTTT
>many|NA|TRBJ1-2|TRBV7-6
CASSSSEAHYGYTF
TGTGCCAGCAGCTCTTCGGAGGCTCACTATGGCTACACCTTC
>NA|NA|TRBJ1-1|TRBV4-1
CASSHHLNTEAFF
TGCGCCAGCAGCCATCACTTGAACACTGAAGCTTTCTTT
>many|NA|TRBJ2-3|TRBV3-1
CASSPPVAKRDTQYF
TGTGCCAGCAGCCCCCCAGTAGCCAAGCGGGATACGCAGTATTTT
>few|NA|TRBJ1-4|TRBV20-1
CMGQGLTNEKLFF
TGCATGGGGCAGGGGCTCACTAATGAAAAACTGTTTTTT
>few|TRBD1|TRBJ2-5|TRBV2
CASSGPGQNWETQYF
TGTGCCAGCAGTGGGCCGGGACAGAATTGGGAGACCCAGTACTTC
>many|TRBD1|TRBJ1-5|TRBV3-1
CASSDNRQGSNQPQHF
TGTGCCAGCAGCGACAACCGACAGGGTAGCAATCAGCCCCAGCATTTT
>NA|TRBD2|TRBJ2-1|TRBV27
CASSLKPPPAGGLNEQFF
TGTGCCAGCAGTTTGAAACCCCCACCAGCGGGGGGGCTGAATGAGCAGTTCTTC
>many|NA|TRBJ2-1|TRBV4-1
CASSQGGDYNEQFF
TGCGCCAGCAGCCAAGGGGGGGACTACAATGAGCAGTTCTTC
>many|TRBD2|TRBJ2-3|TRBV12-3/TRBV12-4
CASSRTSGGADTQYF
TGTGCCAGCAGCCGGACTAGCGGGGGGGCAGATACGCAGTATTTT
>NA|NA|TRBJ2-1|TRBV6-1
CASSEIPLTYNEQFF
TGTGCCAGCAGTGAAATCCCACTAACCTACAATGAGCAGTTCTTC
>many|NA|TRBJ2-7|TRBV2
CASSVASDYEQYF
TGTGCCAGCAGTGTTGCCTCCGACTACGAGCAGTACTTC
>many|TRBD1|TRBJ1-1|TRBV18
CASSRQGPTEAFF
TGTGCCAGCTCACGACAGGGCCCCACTGAAGCTTTCTTT
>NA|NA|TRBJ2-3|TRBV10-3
CAISESLQASRDTQYF
TGTGCCATCAGTGAGTCGTTACAGGCTTCACGAGATACGCAGTATTTT
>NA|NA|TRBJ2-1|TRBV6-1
CASRESSYNEQFF
TGTGCCAGCAGGGAGAGCTCCTACAATGAGCAGTTCTTC
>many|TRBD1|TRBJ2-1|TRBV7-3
CASSASTGSYNEQFF
TGTGCCAGCAGCGCATCGACAGGGTCCTACAATGAGCAGTTCTTC
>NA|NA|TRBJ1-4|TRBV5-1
CASSPGGGLNNEKLFF
TGCGCCAGCAGCCCCGGCGGGGGGCTTAATAATGAAAAACTGTTTTTT
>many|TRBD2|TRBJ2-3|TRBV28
CASSLPSASGGSTDTQYF
TGTGCCAGCAGTCTCCCAAGCGCTAGCGGGGGGTCAACAGATACGCAGTATTTT
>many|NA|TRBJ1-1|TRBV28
CASSPLEGITEAFF
TGTGCCAGCAGTCCCCTGGAGGGAATCACTGAAGCTTTCTTT
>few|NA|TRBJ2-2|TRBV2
CASSEEGTGELFF
TGTGCCAGCAGTGAAGAAGGTACAGGGGAGCTGTTTTTT
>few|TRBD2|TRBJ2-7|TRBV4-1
CASSQDFPAGGLSSSEQYF
TGCGCCAGCAGCCAAGATTTCCCAGCGGGGGGGTTATCATCTAGTGAGCAGTACTTC
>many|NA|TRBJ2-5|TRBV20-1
CSASTPTDTQYF
TGCAGTGCTAGTACCCCGACGGATACCCAGTACTTC
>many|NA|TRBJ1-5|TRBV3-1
CASSPQVTSQPQHF
TGTGCCAGCAGTCCCCAGGTAACGTCTCAGCCCCAGCATTTT
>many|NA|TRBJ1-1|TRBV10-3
CAISREEGTEAFF
TGTGCCATCAGTCGGGAGGAGGGCACTGAAGCTTTCTTT
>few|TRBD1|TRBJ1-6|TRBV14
CASSHRGGGLYSPLHF
TGTGCCAGCAGCCATCGAGGAGGGGGCCTGTATTCACCCCTCCACTTT
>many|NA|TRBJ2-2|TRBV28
CASSLVQETGELFF
TGTGCCAGCAGTTTGGTACAGGAAACCGGGGAGCTGTTTTTT
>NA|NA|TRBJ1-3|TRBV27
CASSLSGTPGTGNTIYF
TGTGCCAGCAGTTTATCCGGGACCCCTGGAACAGGAAACACCATATATTTT